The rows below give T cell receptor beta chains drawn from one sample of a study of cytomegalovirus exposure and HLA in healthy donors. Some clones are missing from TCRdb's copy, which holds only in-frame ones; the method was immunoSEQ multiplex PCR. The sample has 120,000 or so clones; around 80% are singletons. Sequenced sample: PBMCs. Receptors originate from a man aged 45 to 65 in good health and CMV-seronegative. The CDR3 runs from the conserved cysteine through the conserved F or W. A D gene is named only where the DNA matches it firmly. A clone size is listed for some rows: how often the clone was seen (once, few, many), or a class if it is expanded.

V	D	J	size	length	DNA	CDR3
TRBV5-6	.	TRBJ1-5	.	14	TGTGCCAGCAGCTTGATCCGTAGCAATCAGCCCCAGCATTTT	CASSLIRSNQPQHF
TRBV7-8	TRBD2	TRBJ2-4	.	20	TGTGCCAGCAGCTTAGCGCAGTGGGAGGGCCTCCCCCTAGCCAAAAACATTCAGTACTTC	CASSLAQWEGLPLAKNIQYF
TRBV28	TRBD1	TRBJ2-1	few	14	TGTGCCAGCAGCCCGAGACAGGGGTTAGTTGAGCAGTTCTTC	CASSPRQGLVEQFF
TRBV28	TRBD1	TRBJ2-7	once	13	TGTGCCAGCAGCCGCAGGGACAGGGCCGAGCAGTACTTC	CASSRRDRAEQYF
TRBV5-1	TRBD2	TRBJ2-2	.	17	TGCGCCAGCAGCTTGGAAGCGGGGGGTCCAAACACCGGGGAGCTGTTTTTT	CASSLEAGGPNTGELFF
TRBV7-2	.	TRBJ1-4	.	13	TGTGCCAGCAGCTCCGCTATTCTTGAAAAACTGTTTTTT	CASSSAILEKLFF
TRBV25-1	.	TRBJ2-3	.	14	TGTGCCAGCAGTGAATGGGGCTCCACAGATACGCAGTATTTT	CASSEWGSTDTQYF
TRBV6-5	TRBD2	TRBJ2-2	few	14	TGTGCCACCTCTAGCGGGACTTACACCGGGGAGCTGTTTTTT	CATSSGTYTGELFF
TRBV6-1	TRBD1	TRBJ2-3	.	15	TGTGCCAGCAGTCCGACAGGGGCCGTCACAGATACGCAGTATTTT	CASSPTGAVTDTQYF
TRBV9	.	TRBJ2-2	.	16	TGTGCCAGCAGCGAATCAGTTACCGAGAACACCGGGGAGCTGTTTTTT	CASSESVTENTGELFF
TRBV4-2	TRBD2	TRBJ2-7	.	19	TGTGCCAGCAGCCAAGATCTAGCGGGGGGGCCGGGCAGCTCCTACGAGCAGTACTTC	CASSQDLAGGPGSSYEQYF
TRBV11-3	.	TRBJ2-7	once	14	TGTGCCAGCAGCTTAGACAGGCCTTCCTACGAGCAGTACTTC	CASSLDRPSYEQYF
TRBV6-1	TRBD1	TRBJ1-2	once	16	TGTGCCAGCAGTGGCCGCGCCCTAAAAACAGGGGTGGGCTACACCTTC	CASSGRALKTGVGYTF
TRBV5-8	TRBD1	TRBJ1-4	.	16	TGTGCCCGCAGCGCAGAACCGGGACAGCGCAATGAAAAACTGTTTTTT	CARSAEPGQRNEKLFF
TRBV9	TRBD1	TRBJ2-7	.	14	TGTGCCAGCAGCCCACGGCAGGGACAGTACGAGCAGTACTTC	CASSPRQGQYEQYF
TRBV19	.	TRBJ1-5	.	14	TGTGCCAGTAGGATTGGCCAGGCAACGCAGCCCCAGCATTTT	CASRIGQATQPQHF
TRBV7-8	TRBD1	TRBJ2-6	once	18	TGTGCCAGCAGCTTCCCCGCGACAGGGGGCTCTGGGGCCAACGTCCTGACTTTC	CASSFPATGGSGANVLTF
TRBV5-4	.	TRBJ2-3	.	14	TGTGCCAGCAGCTTCACTGGAGGCACAGATACGCAGTATTTT	CASSFTGGTDTQYF
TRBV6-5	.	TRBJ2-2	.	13	TGTGCCAGCACCCTAATTTACACCGGGGAGCTGTTTTTT	CASTLIYTGELFF
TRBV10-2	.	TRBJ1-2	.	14	TGCGCCAGCAGCCCCGGGATTATCTCCGGAGGCTACACCTTC	CASSPGIISGGYTF
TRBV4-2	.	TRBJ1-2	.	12	TGTGCCAGCAGCCAAGATCCTACGGTTAGAACCTTC	CASSQDPTVRTF
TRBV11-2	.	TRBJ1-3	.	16	TGTGCCAGCAGCCAGACCGGGGTAGCGAGGGGAAACACCATATATTTT	CASSQTGVARGNTIYF
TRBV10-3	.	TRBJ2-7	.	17	TGTGCCATCAGTTCCCTCGGAGTCCCCGCGAGCTCCTACGAGCAGTACTTC	CAISSLGVPASSYEQYF
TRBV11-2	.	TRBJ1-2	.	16	TGTGCCAGCAGCTTAGTAGGCGGCGGAGCTAACTATGGCTACACCTTC	CASSLVGGGANYGYTF
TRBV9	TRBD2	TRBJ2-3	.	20	TGTGCCAGCAGCGCCGGCACCTCGGCCGGGACTAGCGGGAGCACAGATACGCAGTATTTT	CASSAGTSAGTSGSTDTQYF
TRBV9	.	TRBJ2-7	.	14	TGTGCCAGCAGCCAACTTCAGGGTGGCTACGAGCAGTACTTC	CASSQLQGGYEQYF
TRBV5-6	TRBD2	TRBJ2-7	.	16	TGTGCCAGCAGCTCAAATAGCGGGCGTTACTCCTACGAGCAGTACTTC	CASSSNSGRYSYEQYF
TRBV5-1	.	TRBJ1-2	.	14	TGCGCCAGCAGTTTAAATTACGGGTTTTATGGCTACACCTTC	CASSLNYGFYGYTF
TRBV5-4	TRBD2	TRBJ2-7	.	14	TGTGCCAGCAGCCCCACCAGCGGGGCCTACGAGCAGTACTTC	CASSPTSGAYEQYF
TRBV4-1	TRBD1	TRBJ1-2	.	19	TGCGCCAGCAGTCAAGGGGGGATCCGACCGGGACAGGGGGCCAATGGCTACACCTTC	CASSQGGIRPGQGANGYTF
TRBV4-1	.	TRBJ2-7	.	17	TGCGCCAGCAGCCAAGTGTGGGAGGACAGGAGGCCCTACGAGCAGTACTTC	CASSQVWEDRRPYEQYF
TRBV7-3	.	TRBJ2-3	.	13	TGTGCCAGCAGCTTACCGGGGACAGATACGCAGTATTTT	CASSLPGTDTQYF